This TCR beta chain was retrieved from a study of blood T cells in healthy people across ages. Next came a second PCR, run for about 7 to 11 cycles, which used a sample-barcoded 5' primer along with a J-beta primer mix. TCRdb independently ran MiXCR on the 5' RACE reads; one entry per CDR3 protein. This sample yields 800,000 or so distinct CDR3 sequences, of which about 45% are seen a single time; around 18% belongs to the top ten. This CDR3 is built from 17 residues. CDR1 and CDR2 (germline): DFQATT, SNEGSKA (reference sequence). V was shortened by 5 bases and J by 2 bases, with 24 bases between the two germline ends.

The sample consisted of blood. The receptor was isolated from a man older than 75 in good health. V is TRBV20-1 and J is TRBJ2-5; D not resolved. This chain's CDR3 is CSASKWARTGLQETQYF. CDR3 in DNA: TGCAGTGCTTCCAAGTGGGCCAGGACCGGGCTACAAGAGACCCAGTACTTC.